Described below is a single T cell receptor beta chain sequence and its context. Antigen: not known. As the CDR3 is not closed by the conserved phenylalanine or tryptophan, this likely results from a read error. This sample stems from a study of tumor-infiltrating lymphocytes in primary liver carcinoma. In the study overall: Staging of the tumors gave T1-T3 N0M0, with widths of about 4 to 10 cm.

Germline-derived CDR1 and CDR2 are SQVTM and ANQGSEA. The CDR3 length is 13 residues. Trimming removed 0 bases from V and 7 bases from J, with 12 bases in between. Unsorted bulk tissue, about 19-32 mg of it, served as the source for co-extraction of RNA and DNA. General study points: Compared with tumor region pairs, tumor-adjacent and tumor-blood pairs overlapped less.

Starting from roughly 540 ng of total RNA, TCR beta cDNA was produced with a primer in the constant region. Generation of the TCR beta libraries relied on three nested multiplex PCR rounds using slightly modified ARM-PCR. TRBV1-TRBV30 forward primers and a C-beta reverse primer were used in the first two PCR rounds, which each ran for 10 cycles. TCRdb reprocessed the multiplex PCR reads via MiXCR and lists one record per CDR3 protein. The table records 40,000 to 60,000 distinct CDR3 sequences, about 80% of them present only once. J is TRBJ1-1 and V is TRBV29-1; no definite D call. The TCR originated in a man aged 35-49 years with primary liver carcinoma and hepatitis B virus infection. The sequenced material came from liver tumor tissue from sampling region 3. Specified subset: tumor region T3, left-lateral pole. The CDR3 loop is CSVEEQKGLEAFS. Written as DNA, the CDR3 is TGCAGCGTTGAAGAACAGAAGGGTCTTGAAGCTTTCTCT.